The rows below give T cell receptor beta chains drawn from one sample of a study of CD8 T cells in Susac syndrome. TCRdb re-called the immunoSEQ multiplex PCR reads with MiXCR, one entry per CDR3 protein. Of about 66,000 distinct CDR3 sequences in the sample, approximately 94% were seen once. Source material: CD8+ T cells from PBMCs. These receptors originate from a human donor with multiple sclerosis. The CDR3 runs from the conserved cysteine through the conserved F or W. D genes are given only for firm matches. The listing skips clone size in some rows; elsewhere it reads once, few, many or a size class.

abundance | j_gene | d_gene | v_gene | CDR3aa | CDR3nt
. | TRBJ2-7 | TRBD1 | TRBV12-3/TRBV12-4 | CASSETGTYEQYF | TGTGCCAGCAGCGAGACAGGGACCTACGAGCAGTACTTC
. | TRBJ1-2 | . | TRBV9 | CASTTEQDFYGYTF | TGTGCCAGCACTACGGAGCAGGACTTCTATGGCTACACCTTC
. | TRBJ2-3 | . | TRBV6-6 | CASSYSEGGDTQYF | TGTGCCAGCAGTTACTCGGAGGGGGGAGATACGCAGTATTTT
. | TRBJ1-1 | . | TRBV30 | CAWSAGLNTEAFF | TGTGCCTGGAGTGCAGGGTTGAACACTGAAGCTTTCTTT
. | TRBJ2-1 | . | TRBV5-4 | CASSTPGRGGDEQFF | TGTGCCAGCAGCACACCGGGCAGGGGGGGTGATGAGCAGTTCTTC
. | TRBJ2-7 | . | TRBV27 | CASSLDATYEQYF | TGTGCCAGCAGTTTAGACGCCACCTACGAGCAGTACTTC
. | TRBJ2-7 | . | TRBV28 | CASSFERGPYEQYF | TGTGCCAGCAGTTTTGAGCGAGGGCCCTACGAGCAGTACTTC
. | TRBJ2-1 | . | TRBV29-1 | CSVEGRGAYNEQFF | TGCAGCGTTGAGGGCAGGGGAGCCTACAATGAGCAGTTCTTC
. | TRBJ1-5 | TRBD1 | TRBV30 | CAWSRGQGNQPQHF | TGTGCCTGGAGTCGTGGACAGGGAAATCAGCCCCAGCATTTT
. | TRBJ2-3 | . | TRBV29-1 | CSVEGQAQIFDTQYF | TGCAGCGTTGAGGGGCAGGCCCAAATCTTCGATACGCAGTATTTT
. | TRBJ1-1 | . | TRBV7-9 | CASSPGGSTEAFF | TGTGCCAGCAGCCCCGGCGGTAGCACTGAAGCTTTCTTT
. | TRBJ1-6 | . | TRBV4-3 | CASSQDRLGYSPLHF | TGCGCCAGCAGCCAAGATCGACTGGGGTATTCACCCCTCCACTTT
. | TRBJ2-7 | . | TRBV28 | CASSLTGGEDEQYF | TGTGCCAGCAGTTTAACTGGCGGGGAGGACGAGCAGTACTTC
. | TRBJ2-3 | . | TRBV28 | CASSSVDTQYF | TGTGCCAGCAGTTCGGTAGATACGCAGTATTTT
. | TRBJ2-7 | . | TRBV12-3/TRBV12-4 | CASSLGSWYEQYF | TGTGCCAGCAGTTTAGGTAGCTGGTACGAGCAGTACTTC
. | TRBJ2-7 | . | TRBV2 | CASIKDSYEQYF | TGTGCCAGCATAAAGGATTCCTACGAGCAGTACTTC
once | TRBJ1-1 | . | TRBV20-1 | CSAPTDRRNTEAFF | TGCAGTGCGCCGACCGACAGGCGGAACACTGAAGCTTTCTTT